The text below deals with one T cell receptor beta chain. As yet, its antigen is unknown. Every bit of the isolated RNA underwent reverse transcription, so sequencing read expressed TCRB transcripts. The method was immunoSEQ multiplex PCR; TCRdb's version includes in-frame clones alone and lacks a portion of them. The sample carries tens of thousands of clones, 40% to 60% recorded once. Trimming pared 1 base from V and 4 bases from J, leaving 11 bases between. This CDR3 region has 15 residues. The V gene's germline CDR1 is SGHTA and CDR2 FQGNSA. The sample is drawn from a study of beta chain features in type 1 diabetes. Study conclusions and caveats: VDJ junctions in type 1 diabetes patients carried more deletions and fewer insertions. A PCR bias possibly favoring shorter templates would apply equally to patients and controls. All four CD4+ subsets of Type 1 diabetes patients contained TCRB CDR3s that were moderately but significantly shorter.

CD45RO/CCR7/CD25/CD127/CD95/CD27 sorting isolated CD4+ naive, central memory, regulatory and stem cell-like memory cells. This TCR was recovered from a woman aged 40 to 50 with type 1 diabetes. Sequencing input: Tregs from blood. V gene TRBV7-2 combines with J gene TRBJ1-3, with D unclear. The CDR3 nucleotides read TGTGCCAGCAGCTTAGGAACGGAGAGAGGAAACACCATATATTTT. It codes for CASSLGTERGNTIYF. The full variable domain, its missing parts supplied by reference TRBV7-2 and TRBJ1-3, is GAGVSQSPSNKVTEKGKDVELRCDPISGHTALYWYRQSLGQGLEFLIYFQGNSAPDKSGLPSDRFSAERTGGSVSTLTIQRTQQEDSAVYLCASSLGTERGNTIYFGEGSWLTVV.